Listed below are T cell receptor beta chains from one sample, sequenced in a study of human T cells and chemical hapten exposure. One entry per CDR3 protein, called by TCRdb with MiXCR from the RACE reads. This sample carries about 190,000 distinct CDR3 sequences, approximately 26% of them seen once, and the ten largest clones take 2.5%. This specimen consisted of whole blood, obtained in connection with sensitization to the hapten diphenylcyclopropenone (DPC). The receptors originated from a woman aged 35 to 49 with alopecia areata. Some clones in this sample may be carry-over from other donors' samples. Each CDR3 is given with its conserved first and last residue. D genes are given only for firm matches. Size values are once, few and many counts, or a class for expanded clones, and some rows have none.

clone size,D gene,J gene,V gene,CDR3 DNA,CDR3 protein
NA,TRBD2,TRBJ2-3,TRBV29-1,TGCAGCGTTTCTGGGACTAGCGGGCGCACAGATACGCAGTATTTT,CSVSGTSGRTDTQYF
NA,NA,TRBJ2-3,TRBV7-8,TGTGCCAGCAGCCGACAGGCCCGAGCAGATACGCAGTATTTT,CASSRQARADTQYF
few,NA,TRBJ2-7,TRBV6-2/TRBV6-3,TGTGCCAGCACCCCGGGCAGCTGGGCCTACGAGCAGTACTTC,CASTPGSWAYEQYF
NA,TRBD2,TRBJ2-7,TRBV28,TGTGCCAGCAGAACGGGAGGGCCTATCTACGAGCAGTACTTC,CASRTGGPIYEQYF
many,TRBD1,TRBJ2-3,TRBV6-2/TRBV6-3,TGTGCCAGCAGCCACGACAGGGACCCAGATACGCAGTATTTT,CASSHDRDPDTQYF
NA,TRBD1,TRBJ2-2,TRBV7-9,TGTGCCAGCAGCAGGGGACAGCCCAACACCGGGGAGCTGTTTTTT,CASSRGQPNTGELFF
NA,NA,TRBJ2-2,TRBV20-1,TGCAGTGCTAGTAATCGAAACACCGGGGAGCCGTTTTTT,CSASNRNTGEPFF
NA,NA,TRBJ2-5,TRBV7-2,TGTGCCAGCAGCTTAGATCGACAGACCCAGTACTTC,CASSLDRQTQYF
NA,NA,TRBJ1-1,TRBV4-2,TGTGCCAGCAGCCAAGATCAGGGATCCACTGAAGCTTTCTTT,CASSQDQGSTEAFF
few,NA,TRBJ2-1,TRBV19,TGTGCCAGTAGTGCCTCGACTAGATTCAATGAGCAGTTCTTC,CASSASTRFNEQFF
few,TRBD1,TRBJ2-1,TRBV7-6,TGTGCCAGCAGCTTAGGACAGGGTACCTACAATGAGCAGTTCTTC,CASSLGQGTYNEQFF
few,TRBD2,TRBJ2-1,TRBV7-2,TGTGCCAGCAGCTTAGCCGGGACTAGCGGGTACAATGAGCAGTTCTTC,CASSLAGTSGYNEQFF
few,TRBD2,TRBJ2-5,TRBV29-1,TGCAGCGTCCCCGTAGCGGGAGGGGAGACCCAGTACTTC,CSVPVAGGETQYF
many,TRBD1,TRBJ1-1,TRBV29-1,TGCAGCGGGACAGGGGGCGCATCAGCTGAAGCTTTCTTT,CSGTGGASAEAFF
NA,TRBD1,TRBJ1-1,TRBV29-1,TGCAGCGTTCCCAGACCGACAGGGTTGAACACTGAAGCTTTCTTT,CSVPRPTGLNTEAFF
NA,NA,TRBJ2-4,TRBV28,TGTGCCAGCAGTTCAGAGACTTTAGCCAAAAACATTCAGTACTTC,CASSSETLAKNIQYF
few,TRBD1,TRBJ2-3,TRBV7-8,TGTGCCAGCAGCTTACGGACAGGGGAGTTAGATGCGCAGTATTTT,CASSLRTGELDAQYF
few,TRBD1,TRBJ2-3,TRBV9,TGTGCCAGCAGCGTAGCTGAGGGGACAGGGCTTCAGGGGACGCAGTATTTT,CASSVAEGTGLQGTQYF
NA,NA,TRBJ2-7,TRBV28,TGTGCCAGCAGTCCTAGGACAACCTACGAGCAGTACTTC,CASSPRTTYEQYF
NA,NA,TRBJ1-2,TRBV21-1,TGTGCCAGCACCGGGACAGGGCACTATGGCTACACCTTC,CASTGTGHYGYTF
once,NA,TRBJ2-1,TRBV7-2,TGTGCCAGCAGCTTGGACTATTACGGCAATGAGCAGTTCTTC,CASSLDYYGNEQFF
few,TRBD1,TRBJ2-7,TRBV28,TGTGCCAGCAGTGCCCTCAGGGACAGACGTGGAAACGAGCAGTACTTC,CASSALRDRRGNEQYF
NA,NA,TRBJ2-3,TRBV20-1,TGCAGTGCTATAAGATCCGGGACACCCACAGATACGCAGTATTTT,CSAIRSGTPTDTQYF
NA,TRBD1,TRBJ2-7,TRBV9,TGTGCCAGCAGCGTAGGACAGGGCGTAACCGAGCAGTACTTC,CASSVGQGVTEQYF
NA,NA,TRBJ2-2,TRBV24-1,TGTGCCACCAGTGCCGGAGGGTATTCATCAAACACCGGGGAGCTGTTTTTT,CATSAGGYSSNTGELFF
few,NA,TRBJ2-2,TRBV5-1,TGCGCCAGCAGCTTGTCTCGGCAAACCGGGGAGCTGTTTTTT,CASSLSRQTGELFF
few,TRBD1,TRBJ2-1,TRBV28,TGTGCCAGCAGTTCCTCCCCAGACGGGACAGAGTCCATCAATGAGCAGTTCTTC,CASSSSPDGTESINEQFF
NA,TRBD2,TRBJ2-1,TRBV27,TGTGCCAGCAGTTACGGGGGGGTTCGAGAGCAGTTCTTC,CASSYGGVREQFF
NA,TRBD2,TRBJ2-3,TRBV6-6,TGTGCCAGCACCCCCCAAACGGGACTAGGTGCAGATACGCAGTATTTT,CASTPQTGLGADTQYF
NA,NA,TRBJ1-2,TRBV12-3/TRBV12-4,TGTGCCAGCAGTTTAGCGTCCGGACACTATGGCTACACCTTC,CASSLASGHYGYTF
NA,NA,TRBJ2-5,TRBV29-1,TGCAGCGTTGAAGATCGGGGCAGGGTAGAGACCCAGTACTTC,CSVEDRGRVETQYF
NA,NA,TRBJ2-7,TRBV4-1,TGCGCCAGCAGCCAAGATTATGGCGTTCCCTACGAGCAGTACTTC,CASSQDYGVPYEQYF
NA,NA,TRBJ2-2,TRBV6-5,TGTGCCAGCAGTTACGCGACAGGCGCCGGGGAGCTGTTTTTT,CASSYATGAGELFF
few,NA,TRBJ2-1,TRBV20-1,TGCAGTGCTAGAGATTTCGCCGGGGGCAATGAGCAGTTCTTC,CSARDFAGGNEQFF
many,NA,TRBJ1-6,TRBV18,TGTGCCAGCTCCCTTGAGGCCGATTCACCCCTCCACTTT,CASSLEADSPLHF
NA,NA,TRBJ1-1,TRBV18,TGTGCCAGCTCCCCTTCAAGGGGGAACACTGAAGCTTTCTTT,CASSPSRGNTEAFF
NA,NA,TRBJ1-2,TRBV6-1,TGTGCCAGCAGTCCCGAGAGGGGCTATGGCTACACCTTC,CASSPERGYGYTF
NA,NA,TRBJ1-4,TRBV12-3/TRBV12-4,TGTGCCAGCAGTTTTGGGCTCGGGGAAAAACTGTTTTTT,CASSFGLGEKLFF
NA,NA,TRBJ1-2,TRBV7-9,TGTGCCAGCAGCTTAGTGGGCAGCTATGGCTACACCTTC,CASSLVGSYGYTF
few,NA,TRBJ2-2,TRBV15,TGTGCCACCAGCAGAGAAGTAGGGAACACCGGGGAGCTGTTTTTT,CATSREVGNTGELFF
few,TRBD1,TRBJ2-7,TRBV29-1,TGCAGCGTTTTTCACAGGGGCAACTACGAGCAGTACTTC,CSVFHRGNYEQYF
few,NA,TRBJ1-2,TRBV6-5,TGTGCCAGCAGTCCGGGGACCGTCGGCTATGGCTACACCTTC,CASSPGTVGYGYTF
NA,NA,TRBJ2-3,TRBV5-1,TGCGCCAGCAGCTTGGGAGGCCTCACAGATACGCAGTATTTT,CASSLGGLTDTQYF
NA,TRBD1,TRBJ2-7,TRBV20-1,TGCAGTGCCTGGGACAGGCCATACGAGCAGTACTTC,CSAWDRPYEQYF
NA,NA,TRBJ2-7,TRBV20-1,TGCAGTGCTACGACTCAACTACAGGTCCTCTACGAGCAGTACTTC,CSATTQLQVLYEQYF
many,NA,TRBJ2-6,TRBV11-3,TGTGCCAGCGCGGTTTCTGGGGCCAACGTCCTGACTTTC,CASAVSGANVLTF
few,TRBD2,TRBJ2-5,TRBV20-1,TGCAGTGCCACATACCCCGGCGGGAGCCAAGAGACCCAGTACTTC,CSATYPGGSQETQYF
NA,NA,TRBJ2-7,TRBV5-4,TGTGCCAGCAGCCACTCGAGCTCCTACGAGCAGTACTTC,CASSHSSSYEQYF
many,NA,TRBJ2-2,TRBV28,TGTGCCAGCAGTTTACTCAGGGGTGGCACCGGGGAGCTGTTTTTT,CASSLLRGGTGELFF
many,NA,TRBJ2-6,TRBV4-3,TGCGCCAGCAGCCAGTTCATAGATACTGGGGCCAACGTCCTGACTTTC,CASSQFIDTGANVLTF
few,NA,TRBJ2-2,TRBV18,TGTGCCAGCTCACCGAGGGCGCAGCCGAACACCGGGGAGCTGTTTTTT,CASSPRAQPNTGELFF
NA,TRBD2,TRBJ2-7,TRBV4-3,TGCGCCAGCAGCCAAGGCCCAATGGCTAGCGGGACCTACGAGCAGTACTTC,CASSQGPMASGTYEQYF
few,NA,TRBJ1-1,TRBV29-1,TGCAGCGTTGAGAGGGGGTCCCCTGCTGGAGCTTTCTTT,CSVERGSPAGAFF
NA,TRBD2,TRBJ2-1,TRBV6-2/TRBV6-3,TGTGCCAGCAGTCTCCCCGGGACTAGCGGGAAAGGGTGGAATGAGCAGTTCTTC,CASSLPGTSGKGWNEQFF
few,TRBD1,TRBJ2-7,TRBV20-1,TGCAGTGCTAGAGATTGGGGGAGACAGGGGGCCTCTGGCGAGCAGTACTTC,CSARDWGRQGASGEQYF
NA,NA,TRBJ1-6,TRBV12-3/TRBV12-4,TGTGCCAGCAGTCCCGGACAGCCCGGGGGTTCACCCCTCCACTTT,CASSPGQPGGSPLHF
NA,NA,TRBJ1-3,TRBV4-1,TGCGCCAGCAGCCAAGGAACGACAGGCTCTGGAAACACCATATATTTT,CASSQGTTGSGNTIYF